This is a list of T cell receptor beta chains from one sample in a study of blood T cell repertoires in COVID-19. Profiled with immunoSEQ multiplex PCR; TCRdb holds only in-frame clones, not every one. The sample contains approximately 290,000 clones, around 85% of which appear only once. The specimen sequenced was PBMCs or T cells enriched from blood (not recorded which). These receptors all come from a woman in her twenties or thirties who had recovered from COVID-19. CDR3s include the opening cysteine and the closing phenylalanine or tryptophan. The D gene is left open where the match is weak. Clone size is given for some rows only: seen once, a few or many times, or a class if the clone is expanded.

j_gene | abundance | d_gene | v_gene | CDR3aa | CDR3nt
TRBJ2-7 | - | TRBD1 | TRBV6-5 | CASSYGTGVPYEQYF | TGTGCCAGCAGTTACGGGACAGGGGTCCCCTACGAGCAGTACTTC
TRBJ1-6 | - | TRBD1 | TRBV3-1/TRBV3-2 | CASSRDSDSPLHF | TGTGCCAGCAGCCGGGACAGCGATTCACCCCTCCACTTT
TRBJ1-2 | - | - | TRBV12-3/TRBV12-4 | CASSLNYREGYTF | TGTGCCAGCAGTCTCAATTACAGGGAAGGCTACACCTTC
TRBJ2-2 | - | TRBD2 | TRBV19 | CASRTQREARGELFF | TGTGCCAGTAGGACCCAGCGGGAGGCCCGCGGGGAGCTGTTTTTT
TRBJ2-1 | few | TRBD1 | TRBV5-1 | CASSLVGDRGINEQFF | TGCGCCAGCAGCTTGGTCGGGGACAGGGGAATCAATGAGCAGTTCTTC
TRBJ2-3 | - | TRBD2 | TRBV19 | CASSTPRPSGTSGSGDTQYF | TGTGCCAGTAGTACCCCACGTCCCTCCGGGACTAGCGGGAGCGGAGATACGCAGTATTTT
TRBJ1-5 | - | - | TRBV6-5 | CASSLDQPQHF | TGTGCCAGCAGCCTCGATCAGCCCCAGCATTTT
TRBJ2-1 | - | TRBD2 | TRBV12-5 | CASGFFAAGGEQFF | TGTGCTAGTGGTTTTTTCGCTGCGGGGGGTGAGCAGTTCTTC
TRBJ1-5 | - | TRBD1 | TRBV6-5 | CASSPNRGGAQPQHF | TGTGCCAGCAGCCCCAACAGGGGAGGAGCTCAGCCCCAGCATTTT
TRBJ1-1 | - | TRBD1 | TRBV29-1 | CSVGTGGHFF | TGCAGCGTTGGGACAGGGGGGCACTTCTTT
TRBJ1-1 | once | - | TRBV29-1 | CSVAGQRLNTEAFF | TGCAGCGTTGCGGGACAACGCCTAAACACTGAAGCTTTCTTT
TRBJ1-4 | once | - | TRBV19 | CASSPRGYGEKLFF | TGTGCCAGTAGCCCTAGGGGGTATGGCGAAAAACTGTTTTTT
TRBJ2-7 | - | TRBD2 | TRBV20-1 | CSASTSVGPQNTYEQYF | TGCAGTGCCAGTACTAGCGTTGGACCTCAGAATACCTACGAGCAGTACTTC
TRBJ1-1 | few | TRBD1 | TRBV28 | CASSLTGVITEAFF | TGTGCCAGCAGCCTAACAGGGGTGATCACTGAAGCTTTCTTT
TRBJ2-1 | - | - | TRBV7-3 | CASSSLDYGEIRRGRPNEQFF | TGTGCCAGCAGCTCGCTGGACTATGGGGAGATACGGAGGGGCAGGCCCAATGAGCAGTTCTTC
TRBJ2-7 | - | - | TRBV28 | CASSPPPDNRVLDF | TGTGCCAGCAGTCCTCCGCCGGATAACAGGGTTTTGGACTTC
TRBJ2-1 | - | TRBD1 | TRBV4-1 | CASSQDQQGAREQFF | TGCGCCAGCAGCCAAGATCAACAGGGGGCGCGGGAGCAGTTCTTC
TRBJ1-2 | - | - | TRBV19 | CASTVGGTNYGYTF | TGTGCCAGTACAGTCGGGGGGACTAACTATGGCTACACCTTC
TRBJ2-7 | - | TRBD1 | TRBV6-5 | CASSSDRVGSYEQYF | TGTGCCAGCAGTTCGGACAGGGTTGGTTCCTACGAGCAGTACTTC
TRBJ1-5 | - | - | TRBV18 | CASSPDRAHSNQPQHF | TGTGCCAGCTCACCCGACAGAGCACATAGCAATCAGCCCCAGCATTTT
TRBJ2-3 | - | - | TRBV27 | CASSLSFRGGGPTDTQYF | TGTGCCAGCAGTTTATCATTTAGGGGTGGTGGTCCAACAGATACGCAGTATTTT
TRBJ1-2 | - | - | TRBV7-9 | CASSHPSGFNYGYTF | TGTGCCAGCAGCCACCCCTCAGGGTTCAACTATGGCTACACCTTC
TRBJ2-5 | - | TRBD2 | TRBV7-9 | CASSFGLVFQETQYF | TGTGCCAGCAGCTTCGGACTAGTTTTTCAAGAGACCCAGTACTTC
TRBJ2-7 | - | - | TRBV4-1 | CASSPGRGLVYEQYF | TGCGCCAGCAGCCCCGGGAGGGGGCTGGTCTACGAGCAGTACTTC
TRBJ2-1 | - | - | TRBV11-3 | CASSFRGLDNEQFF | TGTGCCAGCAGCTTCAGGGGCTTGGACAATGAGCAGTTCTTC
TRBJ2-7 | - | - | TRBV20-1 | CSAVPYEQYF | TGCAGTGCCGTCCCCTACGAGCAGTACTTC
TRBJ1-1 | - | - | TRBV5-1 | CASSLETGLNTEAFF | TGCGCCAGCAGCTTGGAAACAGGGTTGAACACTGAAGCTTTCTTT
TRBJ2-7 | - | - | TRBV12-3/TRBV12-4 | CASSNSYEQYF | TGTGCCAGCAGCAACAGCTACGAGCAGTACTTC
TRBJ1-3 | - | TRBD1 | TRBV24-1 | CATSDSGTAGNTIYF | TGTGCCACCAGTGATTCCGGGACAGCTGGAAACACCATATATTTT
TRBJ2-2 | once | - | TRBV28 | CASIHRTANTGELFF | TGTGCCAGCATTCATCGGACAGCGAACACCGGGGAGCTGTTTTTT
TRBJ1-5 | - | - | TRBV15 | CATSRENGLSGGWGPQHF | TGTGCCACCAGCAGAGAAAATGGGTTAAGCGGGGGTTGGGGGCCCCAGCATTTT
TRBJ1-1 | - | TRBD1 | TRBV18 | CASSLGQGYGEAFF | TGTGCCAGCTCACTGGGACAGGGGTATGGTGAAGCTTTCTTT
TRBJ1-4 | - | - | TRBV18 | CASSPSTDLLFF | TGTGCCAGCTCACCCTCGACAGACCTACTGTTTTTT
TRBJ2-5 | - | - | TRBV19 | CASSSGGGMVETQYF | TGTGCCAGTAGTAGCGGAGGGGGCATGGTGGAGACCCAGTACTTC
TRBJ1-2 | - | - | TRBV14 | CASSPFTPGGYTF | TGTGCCAGCAGCCCCTTCACGCCCGGTGGCTACACCTTC
TRBJ1-2 | once | TRBD1 | TRBV9 | CASSVEGQGAYGYTF | TGTGCCAGCAGCGTAGAGGGACAGGGGGCATATGGCTACACCTTC
TRBJ2-1 | few | - | TRBV7-9 | CASSLERDIRSYNEQFF | TGTGCCAGCAGCCTTGAGAGGGACATTCGCTCCTACAATGAGCAGTTCTTC
TRBJ2-1 | - | - | TRBV5-1 | CASSLDSNNEQFF | TGCGCCAGCAGCTTGGACAGCAACAATGAGCAGTTCTTC
TRBJ1-2 | few | - | TRBV7-9 | CASSLGGRRRTGYTF | TGTGCCAGCAGCTTAGGGGGCAGGCGCCGAACGGGCTACACCTTC
TRBJ2-7 | - | TRBD2 | TRBV5-6 | CASSLGLARVYEQYF | TGTGCCAGCAGCTTGGGACTAGCGCGGGTCTACGAGCAGTACTTC
TRBJ1-1 | - | - | TRBV5-8 | CASSYDRNTEAFF | TGTGCCAGCAGCTACGATAGAAACACTGAAGCTTTCTTT
TRBJ2-1 | once | TRBD2 | TRBV9 | CASSLLAGGPYNEQFF | TGTGCCAGCAGCCTGCTAGCGGGGGGGCCCTACAATGAGCAGTTCTTC
TRBJ2-7 | - | - | TRBV27 | CASSVDIYSYEQYF | TGTGCCAGCAGTGTGGACATCTACTCCTACGAGCAGTACTTC
TRBJ2-7 | - | - | TRBV5-1 | CASSLAGNEQYF | TGCGCCAGCAGCTTGGCAGGGAACGAGCAGTACTTC
TRBJ2-1 | - | TRBD2 | TRBV19 | CASSIPSGRAYNEQFF | TGTGCCAGTAGTATCCCCAGCGGGAGGGCCTACAATGAGCAGTTCTTC
TRBJ1-2 | - | TRBD1 | TRBV3-1/TRBV3-2 | CASSQHLVGQYYGYTF | TGTGCCAGCAGCCAACACTTGGTGGGACAGTACTATGGCTACACCTTC
TRBJ1-6 | - | TRBD1 | TRBV5-1 | CASSVQGDNSPLHF | TGCGCCAGCAGCGTTCAGGGGGATAATTCACCCCTCCACTTT
TRBJ1-6 | - | TRBD1 | TRBV18 | CASSRPGQSFYNSPLHF | TGTGCCAGCTCACGGCCGGGACAGTCCTTTTATAATTCACCCCTCCACTTT
TRBJ1-4 | - | - | TRBV11-2 | CASSPLRRTYNEKLFF | TGTGCCAGCAGTCCTTTAAGACGGACTTATAATGAAAAACTGTTTTTT
TRBJ2-5 | - | - | TRBV2 | CASTRNQETQYF | TGTGCCAGCACCAGAAATCAAGAGACCCAGTACTTC
TRBJ1-6 | few | - | TRBV6-6 | CASSRGDEGGDWFSYNSPLHF | TGTGCCAGCAGTCGGGGGGATGAGGGAGGGGATTGGTTCTCCTATAATTCACCCCTCCACTTT
TRBJ1-5 | - | - | TRBV19 | CASSLQNQPQHF | TGTGCCAGTAGTCTCCAGAATCAGCCCCAGCATTTT
TRBJ1-6 | - | - | TRBV5-6 | CASSSDTGSYNSPLHF | TGTGCCAGCAGCTCGGACACCGGCTCCTATAATTCACCCCTCCACTTT
TRBJ1-6 | - | - | TRBV7-6 | CASSLEGDSYNSPLHF | TGTGCCAGCAGCTTAGAAGGGGACTCCTATAATTCACCCCTCCACTTT
TRBJ1-2 | few | - | TRBV28 | CASSSSVYGYTF | TGTGCCAGCAGTTCGTCAGTCTATGGCTACACCTTC
TRBJ2-3 | - | - | TRBV18 | CASSPLLDTDTQYF | TGTGCCAGCTCACCACTGCTAGACACAGATACGCAGTATTTT
TRBJ1-5 | once | - | TRBV7-9 | CASSLGRNSNQPQHF | TGTGCCAGCAGCTTGGGGCGGAATAGCAATCAGCCCCAGCATTTT
TRBJ1-1 | - | - | TRBV28 | CASSPRGEHAEAFF | TGTGCCAGCAGCCCCAGGGGCGAGCACGCTGAAGCTTTCTTT
TRBJ1-6 | few | - | TRBV19 | CASKEGGNSPLHF | TGTGCCAGTAAGGAGGGAGGAAATTCACCCCTCCACTTT